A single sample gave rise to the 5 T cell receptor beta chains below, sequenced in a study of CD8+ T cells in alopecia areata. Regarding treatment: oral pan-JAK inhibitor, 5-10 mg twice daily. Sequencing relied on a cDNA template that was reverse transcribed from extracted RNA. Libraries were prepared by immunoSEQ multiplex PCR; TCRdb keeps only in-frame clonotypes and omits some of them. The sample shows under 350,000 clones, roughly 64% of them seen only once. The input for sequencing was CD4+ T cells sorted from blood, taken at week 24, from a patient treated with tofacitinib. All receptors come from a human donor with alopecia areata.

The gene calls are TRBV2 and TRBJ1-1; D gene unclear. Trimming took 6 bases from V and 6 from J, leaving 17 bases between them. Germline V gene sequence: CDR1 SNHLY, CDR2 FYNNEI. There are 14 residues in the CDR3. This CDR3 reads CASRRVPSTSEAFF. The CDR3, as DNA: TGTGCCAGCAGGAGGGTTCCCTCCACCTCTGAAGCTTTCTTT.

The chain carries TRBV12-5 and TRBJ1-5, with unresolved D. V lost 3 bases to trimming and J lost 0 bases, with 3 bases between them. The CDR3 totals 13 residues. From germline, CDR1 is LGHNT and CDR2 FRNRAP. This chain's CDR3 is CASGFYSNQPQHF. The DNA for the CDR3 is TGTGCTAGTGGTTTCTATAGCAATCAGCCCCAGCATTTT.

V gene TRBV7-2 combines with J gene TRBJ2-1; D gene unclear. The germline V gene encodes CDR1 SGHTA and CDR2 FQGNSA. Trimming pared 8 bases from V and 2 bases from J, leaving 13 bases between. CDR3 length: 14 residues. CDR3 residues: CASVLMQTYNEQFF. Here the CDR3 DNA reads TGTGCCAGCGTCCTAATGCAAACCTACAATGAGCAGTTCTTC.

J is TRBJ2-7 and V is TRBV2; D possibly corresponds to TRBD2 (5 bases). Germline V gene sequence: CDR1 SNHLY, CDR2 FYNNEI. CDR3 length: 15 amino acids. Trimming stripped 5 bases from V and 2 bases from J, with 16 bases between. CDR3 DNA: TGTGCCAGCAGTTCGGGATTGCCGCGGCCCTACGAGCAGTACTTC. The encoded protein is CASSSGLPRPYEQYF.

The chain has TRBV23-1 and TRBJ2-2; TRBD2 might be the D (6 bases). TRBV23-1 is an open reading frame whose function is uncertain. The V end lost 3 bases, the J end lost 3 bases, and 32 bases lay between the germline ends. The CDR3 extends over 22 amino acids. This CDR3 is CASSHSSLRGRDLPPHTGELFF. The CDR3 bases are TGCGCCAGCAGTCACTCCTCCCTACGGGGGAGAGACCTCCCTCCCCACACCGGGGAGCTGTTTTTT.